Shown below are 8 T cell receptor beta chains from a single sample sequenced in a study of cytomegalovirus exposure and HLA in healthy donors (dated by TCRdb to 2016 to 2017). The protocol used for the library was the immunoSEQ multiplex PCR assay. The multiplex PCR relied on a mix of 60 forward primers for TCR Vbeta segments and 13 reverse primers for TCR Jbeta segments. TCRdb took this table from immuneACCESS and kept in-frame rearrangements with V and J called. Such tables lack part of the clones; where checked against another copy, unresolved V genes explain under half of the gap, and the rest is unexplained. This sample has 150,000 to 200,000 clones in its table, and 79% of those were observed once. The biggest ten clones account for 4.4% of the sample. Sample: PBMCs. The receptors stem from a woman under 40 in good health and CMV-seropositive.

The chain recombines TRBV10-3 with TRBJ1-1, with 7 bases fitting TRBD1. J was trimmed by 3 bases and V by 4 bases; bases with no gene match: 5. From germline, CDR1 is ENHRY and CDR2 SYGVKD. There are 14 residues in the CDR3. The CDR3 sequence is CAISATGTDTEAFF. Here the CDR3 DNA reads TGTGCCATCAGTGCGACAGGGACTGACACTGAAGCTTTCTTT.

The DNA of the CDR3 is TGTGCCAGCAGCTTCCCTCCCAACAGTAACCAAGAGACCCAGTACTTC. Translated: CASSFPPNSNQETQYF. The rearrangement links TRBV7-9 to TRBJ2-5; D unclear. The ends were cut back, 3 bases at V and 0 bases at J, with 14 bases in the middle. CDR1 and CDR2 from the germline V gene are SEHNR and FQNEAQ (reference sequence). The CDR3 is made up of 16 amino acids.

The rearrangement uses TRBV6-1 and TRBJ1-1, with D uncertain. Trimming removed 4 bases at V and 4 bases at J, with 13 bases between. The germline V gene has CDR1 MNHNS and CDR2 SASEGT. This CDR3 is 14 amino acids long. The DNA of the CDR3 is TGTGCCAGCAGTGGAGGACTTTTCCCCACTGAAGCTTTCTTT. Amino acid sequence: CASSGGLFPTEAFF.

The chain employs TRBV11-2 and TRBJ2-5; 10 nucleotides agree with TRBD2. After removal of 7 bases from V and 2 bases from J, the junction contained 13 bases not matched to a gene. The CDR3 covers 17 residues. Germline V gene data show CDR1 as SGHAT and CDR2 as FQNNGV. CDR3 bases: TGTGCCAGCAACTCCGCTAGCGGGAGCGGAACACAAGAGACCCAGTACTTC. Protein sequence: CASNSASGSGTQETQYF.

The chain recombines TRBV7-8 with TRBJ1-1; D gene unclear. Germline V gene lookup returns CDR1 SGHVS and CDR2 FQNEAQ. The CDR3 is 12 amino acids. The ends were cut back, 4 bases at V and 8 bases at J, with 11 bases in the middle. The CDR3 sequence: CASSSLLGEAFF. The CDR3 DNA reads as TGTGCCAGCAGCTCCTTGCTCGGGGAAGCTTTCTTT.

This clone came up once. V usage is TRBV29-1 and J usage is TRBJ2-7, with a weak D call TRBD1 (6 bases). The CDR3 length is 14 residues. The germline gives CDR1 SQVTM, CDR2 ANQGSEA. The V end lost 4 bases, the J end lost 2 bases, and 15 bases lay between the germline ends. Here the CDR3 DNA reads TGCAGCGTTGTAATGCAGGGGCCACCCTACGAGCAGTACTTC. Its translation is CSVVMQGPPYEQYF.

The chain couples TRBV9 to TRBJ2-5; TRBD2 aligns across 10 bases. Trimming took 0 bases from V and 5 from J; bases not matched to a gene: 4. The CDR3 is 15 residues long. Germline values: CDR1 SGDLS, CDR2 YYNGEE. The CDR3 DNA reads TGTGCCAGCAGCGTAGTAAGCGGGGGGGCGGAGACCCAGTACTTC. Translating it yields CASSVVSGGAETQYF.

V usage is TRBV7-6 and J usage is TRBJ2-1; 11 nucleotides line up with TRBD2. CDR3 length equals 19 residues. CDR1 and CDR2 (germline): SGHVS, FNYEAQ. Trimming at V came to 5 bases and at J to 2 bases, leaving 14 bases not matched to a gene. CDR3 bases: TGTGCCAGCAGCCGTAGCGGGAGGGCGAGGGGAAGCACCTACAATGAGCAGTTCTTC. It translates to CASSRSGRARGSTYNEQFF.